This T cell receptor (beta chain) is drawn from a study of cytomegalovirus exposure and HLA in healthy donors. V trimming: 3 bases; J trimming: 2 bases; junction bases outside the gene matches: 9. The CDR3 extends over 17 amino acids. Germline V gene lookup returns CDR1 SGHRS and CDR2 YFSETQ. With regard to this clone: As yet, its antigen is unknown.

Findings and limits, study-wide: Cytomegalovirus association was assigned to 170 or so TCR beta chains.

A multiplex PCR was run with 60 Vbeta primers and 13 Jbeta primers. Assay used: immunoSEQ multiplex PCR; TCRdb lists only in-frame clones, some missing. The sample has 110,000 to 150,000 clones, 70% seen once. Specimen: PBMCs. The V call is TRBV5-1, the J call TRBJ2-7; TRBD1 matches at 12 bases. The sequence was collected from a woman aged 25 to 39 in good health and CMV-seronegative. Here the CDR3 DNA reads TGCGCCAGCAGCTCGGGACAGGGGGCCCCAGCCCCCTACGAGCAGTACTTC. Its translation is CASSSGQGAPAPYEQYF.